What follows describes a single T cell receptor beta chain. The assay was immunoSEQ multiplex PCR, and TCRdb's table has in-frame clones only and misses some. This sample has some 64,000 clones, with more than 75% found just once. This sample stems from a study of technical replicates of blood from a handful of donors. This CDR3 spans 15 amino acids. CDR1 and CDR2 (germline): MRHNA, SNTAGT. V shed 4 bases and J shed 0 bases, with 13 bases lying between them. Sequencing was done on a sample of PBMCs. This receptor was identified in a human donor in good health. Some clones in this sample may be carry-over from other donors' samples. The rearrangement links TRBV6-4 to TRBJ2-7, with D possibly being TRBD2 (6 bases). The DNA of the CDR3 is TGTGCCAGCAGTGTCGGGCCGGGGGACTCCTACGAGCAGTACTTC. It translates to CASSVGPGDSYEQYF.